These 5 T cell receptor beta chains share one sample of origin, sequenced in a study of T-cell memory formation after mild COVID-19. Each CDR3 protein is one row after TCRdb ran MiXCR on the 5' RACE reads. Of under 350,000 distinct CDR3 sequences detected, 16% appear once; the ten largest clones hold about 23%. The sample comprised PBMCs or a T cell subset sorted from them (not recorded which). The receptors come from a man aged 18 to 30 who had mild COVID-19 (a few samples of this study predate the infection). Cell type and time point are not known.

The rearrangement links TRBV25-1 to TRBJ1-5; possibly TRBD1 for D (5 bases). CDR1 MGHDK and CDR2 SYGVNS come from the germline V gene. Trimming removed 4 bases from V and 2 bases from J, with 12 bases in between. The CDR3 extends over 15 amino acids. The CDR3 protein is CASSAQGLGNQPQHF. In nucleotides, the CDR3 is TGTGCCAGCAGTGCGCAGGGTCTGGGCAATCAGCCCCAGCATTTT.

The chain is built from TRBV5-1 and TRBJ1-1; 7 bases align to TRBD1. The J segment lost 0 bases and the V segment lost 2 bases, leaving 10 bases of the junction unmatched. CDR1 and CDR2 (germline): SGHRS, YFSETQ. The CDR3 spans 17 residues. CDR3 region: CASSFRQGGYMNTEAFF. CDR3 sequence (DNA): TGCGCCAGCAGCTTTCGCCAGGGGGGATACATGAACACTGAAGCTTTCTTT.

This clonotype was seen only a few times. This chain joins TRBV4-3 and TRBJ2-3; maybe TRBD2 (6 bases). V was shortened by 1 base and J by 0 bases, with 17 bases between the two germline ends. The CDR3 covers 18 residues. Germline CDR1 LGHNA, CDR2 YSLEER. CDR3 DNA: TGCGCCAGCAGCCAAGCCCTTTTGGTTGCGGGGAGCACAGATACGCAGTATTTT. Its translation: CASSQALLVAGSTDTQYF.

This clonotype was detected a few times. The V call is TRBV2, the J call TRBJ2-7; TRBD1 or TRBD2 may be the D gene (5 bases each). The CDR3 is made up of 13 amino acids. The germline V gene encodes CDR1 SNHLY and CDR2 FYNNEI. V lost 3 bases, J lost 7 bases, and 13 bases lay in between. This chain's CDR3 is CASSDPGRAEQYV. CDR3 DNA sequence: TGTGCCAGCAGTGATCCGGGGCGAGCTGAGCAGTACGTC.

The chain carries TRBV2 and TRBJ2-3, with 9 bases matching TRBD2. The V segment lost 6 bases and the J segment 5 bases; nucleotides outside the gene matches: 6. The length of the CDR3 is 14 residues. Germline values: CDR1 SNHLY, CDR2 FYNNEI. CDR3 residues: CASRKGLAGDTQYF. The CDR3 DNA reads as TGTGCCAGCAGAAAGGGACTAGCTGGAGATACGCAGTATTTT.